The clone carrying this T cell receptor beta chain was observed at least ten times. The sample comes from a study of early T cells in non-severe SARS-CoV-2 infection. Researchers attached unique molecular identifiers to individual cDNA molecules. TCRdb processed the 5' RACE reads anew with MiXCR; each CDR3 protein has one entry. The sample yields some 63,000 distinct CDR3 sequences, roughly 13% seen once. The V end was cut by 8 bases, the J end by 1 base, with 12 bases between. CDR1 is SGHTA, CDR2 FQGNSA, per germline. The CDR3 runs to 14 residues. This TCR was sampled from an adult who was a healthcare worker with PCR-confirmed SARS-CoV-2 infection or an uninfected control (not recorded which). This chain uses TRBV7-2 with TRBJ2-1; D gene unclear. The sample comprised whole blood. CDR3 in DNA: TGTGCCAGCGGCGCCCCGCTGTCCTACAATGAGCAGTTCTTC. Amino acid sequence: CASGAPLSYNEQFF.